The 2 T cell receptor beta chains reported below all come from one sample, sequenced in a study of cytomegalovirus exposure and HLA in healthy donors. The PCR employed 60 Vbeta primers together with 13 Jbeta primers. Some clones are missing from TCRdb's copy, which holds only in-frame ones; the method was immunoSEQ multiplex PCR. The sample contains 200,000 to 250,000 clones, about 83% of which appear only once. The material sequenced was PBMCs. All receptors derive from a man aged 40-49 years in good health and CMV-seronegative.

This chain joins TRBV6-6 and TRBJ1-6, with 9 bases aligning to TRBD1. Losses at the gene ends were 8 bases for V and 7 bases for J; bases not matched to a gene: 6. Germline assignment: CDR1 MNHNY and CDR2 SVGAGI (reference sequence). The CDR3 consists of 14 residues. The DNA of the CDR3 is TGTGCCAGCCTGACAGGGGGTGCGAATTCACCCCTCCACTTT. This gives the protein CASLTGGANSPLHF.

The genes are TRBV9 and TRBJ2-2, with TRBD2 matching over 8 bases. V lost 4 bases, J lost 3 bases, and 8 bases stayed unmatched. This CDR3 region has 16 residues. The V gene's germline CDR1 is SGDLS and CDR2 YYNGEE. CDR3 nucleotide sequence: TGTGCCAGCAGCAGGGAGCCGACTAGCGACACCGGGGAGCTGTTTTTT. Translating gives CASSREPTSDTGELFF.